The 18 T cell receptor beta chains listed next were all sequenced from one sample in a study of T cell clonality in common variable immunodeficiency. Profiled with immunoSEQ multiplex PCR; TCRdb holds only in-frame clones, not every one. Altogether about 81,000 clones were found in the sample, and no singletons occur. The sample taken for sequencing was peripheral blood mononuclear cells. Receptors originate from a person between 18 and 75 years old in good health.

In this sample, this clone turned up a few times. The CDR3 end falls 3 residues outside the read, so it is completed with the germline J gene. This chain connects TRBV11-2 to TRBJ1-3; the D gene is possibly TRBD1 (6 bases). Trimming took off 5 bases at V and 0 bases at J, with 11 bases between the two ends. Germline CDR1 and CDR2: SGHAT and FQNNGV. The CDR3 consists of 15 residues. The CDR3 sequence is CASSLLDSSGNTIYF. The covered CDR3 bases are TGTGCCAGCAGCCTCCTGGACAGCTCTGGAAACACC.

In its sample, this clone was seen many times. Incomplete CDR3 DNA: TGTGCCAGCAGCTCGGGGGGACGAGGCGAG. Its translation is CASSSGGRGE. The complete CDR3 reads CASSSGGRGEQYF. The chain uses TRBV7-3 and TRBJ2-7, with 7 bases matching TRBD2. The read halts 3 residues ahead of the CDR3 end, with the missing end drawn from the germline J gene. Losses at the gene ends were 4 bases for V and 6 bases for J; bases not matched to a gene: 6. The CDR3 has 13 amino acids. CDR1 and CDR2 from the germline V gene are SGHTA and FQGTGA.

This clone was detected ten times or more. The read finishes 3 residues shy of the CDR3 end, and the germline J gene is used to complete it. The V call is TRBV20-1, the J call TRBJ2-6, with a tentative D call TRBD1 (6 bases). The germline CDR1 and CDR2 sequences are DFQATT and SNEGSKA (reference sequence). The ends were cut back, 6 bases at V and 3 bases at J, with 24 bases in the middle. The CDR3 consists of 18 residues. Partial CDR3 DNA: TGCAGTGCCCGTTCCTCCGGGACACTCACGGGTGGGGCCAACGTC. Translation: CSARSSGTLTGGANV. The whole CDR3 protein reads CSARSSGTLTGGANVLTF.

This clone was seen ten or more times. Read coverage stops 3 residues before the CDR3 terminus; the germline J gene supplies the remainder. The chain has TRBV18 and TRBJ2-5, with TRBD2 matching over 13 bases. After removal of 2 bases from V and 4 bases from J, the junction contained 4 bases not matched to a gene. CDR3 size: 16 residues. In germline, CDR1 is KGHSH, CDR2 LQKENI. The sequenced CDR3 bases are TGTGCCAGCTCACCAGGACTAGCGGGAGTAGGAGAGACC. Its protein is CASSPGLAGVGET. The entire CDR3 is CASSPGLAGVGETQYF.

This clone has more than one count but fewer than ten. The read finishes 3 residues shy of the CDR3 end, and the germline J gene is used to complete it. This sequence joins TRBV5-1 and TRBJ2-5, with D tentatively TRBD1 (6 bases). The CDR3 loop spans 14 amino acids. Trimming cost V 0 bases and J 2 bases, with 8 bases left between them. CDR1 is SGHRS and CDR2 is YFSETQ in the germline V gene. The CDR3 loop reads CASSLARGQETQYF. Partial CDR3 DNA: TGCGCCAGCAGCTTGGCCAGGGGACAAGAGACC.

In its sample, this clone was seen many times. The junction does not match germline at one end; this may be a read error. The read ends 3 residues early relative to the CDR3; the germline J gene fills the gap. J is TRBJ2-1 and V is TRBV4-2; perhaps TRBD2 as D (6 bases). Germline lookup yields CDR1 LGHNA and CDR2 YNFKEQ. This CDR3 has 15 residues. This chain's CDR3 is CASSQAAGRYNEQFF. The part of the CDR3 DNA that was read is TGCGCCAGCAGCCAAGCGGCAGGGAGGTATAATGAG.

This clone was counted ten times or more. Coverage ceases 3 residues before the CDR3 finishes, and the germline J gene fills in the end. The chain couples TRBV11-2 to TRBJ1-1; 7 bases map to TRBD1. The CDR3 has 13 residues. The germline V gene encodes CDR1 SGHAT and CDR2 FQNNGV. Unmatched junction bases numbered 3, after V lost 4 bases and J lost 4 bases. CDR3 DNA, as far as it was read: TGTGCCAGCAGCTCCACAGGGGTCACTGAA. Amino acids: CASSSTGVTE. The entire CDR3 protein reads CASSSTGVTEAFF.

Points on this clone: At one of its ends the junction is not consistent with the germline gene, which may arise from a read error. With the read ending 3 residues before the CDR3 end, the germline J gene is used to fill in that end. The gene calls are TRBV11-2 and TRBJ2-5, with 9 nucleotides matching TRBD2. The CDR3 totals 15 residues. Germline V lookup: CDR1 SGHAT, CDR2 FQNNGV. CDR3 residues: CAGSAYSGRGETQYF. The CDR3 bases that were read are TGTGCCGGCAGCGCTTATAGCGGGAGAGGTGAGACC.

This clone was counted ten times or more. The observed sequence ends 3 residues before the CDR3 terminus, with the missing tail filled in from the germline J gene. The chain uses TRBV6-2 or TRBV6-3 and TRBJ1-6; a possible D gene is TRBD1 (5 bases). V shed 6 bases and J shed 0 bases, with 9 bases lying between them. Germline assignment: CDR1 MNHEY and CDR2 SVGEGT. The length of the CDR3 is 15 residues. The CDR3 bases that were read are TGTGCCAGCAGAGAGGGGTTCTCCTATAATTCACCC. This sequence encodes CASREGFSYNSP. The whole CDR3 protein reads CASREGFSYNSPLHF.

This clone showed up many times. The observed sequence ends 3 residues before the CDR3 terminus, with the missing tail filled in from the germline J gene. The chain joins TRBV6-2 or TRBV6-3 to TRBJ1-1; D may be TRBD1 (5 bases). V gave up 2 bases and J gave up 0 bases, with 13 bases separating them. This CDR3 contains 16 residues. Germline values: CDR1 MNHEY, CDR2 SVGEGT. The sequenced part of the CDR3 DNA is TGTGCCAGCAGTTACGGGCAGGGCTACATGAACACTGAA. Translating it yields CASSYGQGYMNTE. The whole CDR3 protein reads CASSYGQGYMNTEAFF.

Ten or more counts support this clone. The CDR3 end is not reached by the read, which stops 3 residues before it; the germline J gene fills it in. The chain joins TRBV28 to TRBJ1-2, with D uncertain. Germline V gene sequence: CDR1 MDHEN, CDR2 SYDVKM. This CDR3 is built from 10 residues. The sequenced part of the CDR3 DNA is TGTGCCAGCAGCGGGGTCGGC. This sequence encodes CASSGVG. The CDR3 in its entirety is CASSGVGYTF.

This clone occurred many times. The read finishes 3 residues shy of the CDR3 end, and the germline J gene is used to complete it. The rearrangement links TRBV20-1 to TRBJ2-7; D perhaps matches TRBD1 (6 bases). This CDR3 is 15 amino acids long. V gave up 1 base and J gave up 3 bases, with 16 bases separating them. CDR1 DFQATT and CDR2 SNEGSKA come from the germline V gene (reference sequence). CDR3 bases read: TGCAGTGCTAGAGGCATAAGGGGGAAGGGCTACGAG. As protein: CSARGIRGKGYE. The whole CDR3 is CSARGIRGKGYEQYF.

This clone occurred many times. Read data end 3 residues before the CDR3 end; the end is taken from the germline J gene. This rearrangement joins TRBV7-2 to TRBJ2-7; D tentatively fits TRBD1 or TRBD2 (6 bases each). Trimming stripped 2 bases from V and 5 bases from J, with 13 bases between. The CDR3 sequence is 14 residues long. Germline CDR1 is SGHTA and CDR2 is FQGNSA. CDR3 bases read: TGTGCCAGCAGCTTAAGCCAGGGGAGGAACGAG. It yields the protein CASSLSQGRNE. The full CDR3 protein is CASSLSQGRNEQYF.

This clone showed up many times. The missing CDR3 end, 3 residues past where the read stops, is filled in from the germline J gene. This sequence joins TRBV11-2 and TRBJ2-3; D possibly corresponds to TRBD2 (7 bases). V dropped 6 bases and J dropped 7 bases, with 14 bases sitting between them. The CDR3 covers 13 residues. CDR1 and CDR2 (germline): SGHAT, FQNNGV. The CDR3 spells CASRKGGGYTQYF. CDR3 bases read: TGTGCCAGCAGAAAAGGGGGAGGGTATACG. The full variable domain, rest sourced from reference TRBV11-2 and TRBJ2-3, is EAGVAQSPRYKIIEKRQSVAFWCNPISGHATLYWYQQILGQGPKLLIQFQNNGVVDDSQLPKDRFSAERLKGVDSTLKIQPAKLEDSAVYLCASRKGGGYTQYFGPGTRLTVL.

This clone has a count of ten or more. Sequencing ends 3 residues short of the CDR3 end; the germline J gene provides the rest. This chain joins TRBV6-2 or TRBV6-3 and TRBJ1-1, with TRBD1 identical over 10 bases. With 6 bases clipped from V and 4 bases from J, the junction kept 2 bases outside the gene matches. In germline, CDR1 is MNHEY, CDR2 SVGEGT. This CDR3 is built from 13 residues. CDR3 DNA, as far as it was read: TGTGCCAGCAGGACAGGGGGCGGCACTGAA. Its protein is CASRTGGGTE. The whole CDR3 protein reads CASRTGGGTEAFF.

A remark on this clone: The read comes to an end 3 residues before the CDR3 does, leaving the germline J gene to fill in the end. J is TRBJ2-1 and V is TRBV19, with 7 bases matching TRBD2. Losses at the gene ends were 3 bases for V and 0 bases for J; bases not matched to a gene: 2. Germline V CDR1 and CDR2: LNHDA, SQIVND (reference sequence). The CDR3 has 15 residues. The CDR3: CASSMGGISYNEQFF. CDR3 DNA (partial): TGTGCCAGTAGTATGGGGGGGATCTCCTACAATGAG. The full variable domain, completed using reference TRBV19 and TRBJ2-1, is DGGITQSPKYLFRKEGQNVTLSCEQNLNHDAMYWYRQDPGQGLRLIYYSQIVNDFQKGDIAEGYSVSREKKESFPLTVTSAQKNPTAFYLCASSMGGISYNEQFFGPGTRLTVL.

This clone was counted many times. Coverage ceases 3 residues before the CDR3 finishes, and the germline J gene fills in the end. The chain couples TRBV7-2 to TRBJ2-7, with D unresolved. The V end was cut by 5 bases, the J end by 2 bases, with 10 bases between. Per the germline V gene, CDR1 is SGHTA and CDR2 is FQGNSA. CDR3 length: 13 residues. The part of the CDR3 DNA that was read is TGTGCCAGCAGCCAAAAAACTCCCTACGAG. Protein product: CASSQKTPYE. The full CDR3 sequence reads CASSQKTPYEQYF.

This clone was recorded at least ten times. CDR3 bases read: TGTGCCAGTAGTGTAGCTAGCGGGACAGATACG. Translating it yields CASSVASGTDT. The whole CDR3 protein reads CASSVASGTDTQYF. V gene TRBV19 combines with J gene TRBJ2-3, with 8 bases fitting TRBD2. The CDR3 extends 3 residues past the end of the read, so its final part is completed from the germline J gene. Trimming at V came to 5 bases and at J to 3 bases, leaving 4 bases not matched to a gene. Germline CDR1 and CDR2: LNHDA and SQIVND (reference sequence). This CDR3 is 14 amino acids long.